Shown below are 14 T cell receptor beta chains from a single sample sequenced in a study of neurological immune-mediated disorders. TCRdb re-analysed the 5' RACE reads in MiXCR, keeping a single row per CDR3 protein. The sample gives some 27,000 distinct CDR3 sequences, less than 8.5% of which show up once; about 8.3% is in the top ten. Material for sequencing was PBMCs. These receptors all stem from a woman aged 50 to 65 in good health.

This clonotype was observed many times. The chain links TRBV7-9 to TRBJ1-6; possible D gene TRBD1, 6 bases. Deletions cut 5 bases from V and 7 bases from J, with 12 bases between. This CDR3 spans 14 amino acids. Germline assignment: CDR1 SEHNR and CDR2 FQNEAQ (reference sequence). CDR3 in DNA: TGTGCCAGCAGCCCCAACGACAGGAATTCACCCCTCCACTTT. Protein sequence: CASSPNDRNSPLHF.

At least ten counts were recorded for this clonotype. The CDR3 region has the DNA TGCAGTGCCTTCCTCCCGGGGACCAACACAGATACGCAGTATTTT. Translation: CSAFLPGTNTDTQYF. This chain joins TRBV20-1 and TRBJ2-3; either TRBD1 or TRBD2 may fit D (5 bases each). The CDR3 is 15 amino acids. Germline CDR1 reads DFQATT; CDR2 reads SNEGSKA (reference sequence). V gave up 6 bases and J gave up 2 bases, with 18 bases separating them.

In its sample, this clonotype was seen many times. The chain links TRBV7-6 to TRBJ2-1, with D possibly matching TRBD1 (5 bases). V was shortened by 2 bases and J by 6 bases, with 14 bases between the two germline ends. CDR3 length equals 15 residues. The germline CDR1 and CDR2 sequences are SGHVS and FNYEAQ. The chain's CDR3 is CASSLFREGANEQFF. The CDR3 coding sequence is TGTGCCAGCAGCTTATTCAGGGAAGGGGCCAATGAGCAGTTCTTC.

At least ten counts were recorded for this clonotype. This chain uses TRBV5-1 with TRBJ2-2, with D possibly TRBD1 on 5 matching bases. Deletions cut 4 bases from V and 7 bases from J, with 11 bases between. CDR3 length: 13 amino acids. Germline-derived CDR1 and CDR2 are SGHRS and YFSETQ. CDR3 in amino acids: CASSGDSYGELFF. In DNA, the CDR3 is TGCGCCAGCAGCGGCGACAGCTACGGGGAGCTGTTTTTT. The whole variable domain, remainder taken from reference TRBV5-1 and TRBJ2-2, is KAGVTQTPRYLIKTRGQQVTLSCSPISGHRSVSWYQQTPGQGLQFLFEYFSETQRNKGNFPGRFSGRQFSNSRSEMNVSTLELGDSALYLCASSGDSYGELFFGEGSRLTVL.

This clonotype occurred many times. The chain carries TRBV7-2 and TRBJ1-2; D not resolved. Trimming removed 6 bases at V and 8 bases at J, with 10 bases between. The length of the CDR3 is 11 residues. Germline V gene sequence: CDR1 SGHTA, CDR2 FQGNSA. The DNA of the CDR3 is TGTGCCAGCAGTAACATGGTCGGCTACACCTTC. It yields the protein CASSNMVGYTF.

The sample holds many counts of this clonotype. The chain employs TRBV29-1 and TRBJ2-2, with 7 bases matching TRBD2. V gave up 0 bases and J gave up 5 bases; unmatched junction bases: 6. Germline assignment: CDR1 SQVTM and CDR2 ANQGSEA. The CDR3 sequence is 15 residues long. The CDR3 region has the DNA TGCAGCGTTGAAGATCTGGGGACTATGACCGGGGAGCTGTTTTTT. This sequence encodes CSVEDLGTMTGELFF.

This clonotype was counted once. Mismatch with germline at one junction end may stem from a read error. The J gene is TRBJ2-2, the V gene TRBV5-1; D possibly uses TRBD1 or TRBD2 (6 bases each). This CDR3 has 16 residues. The germline V gene encodes CDR1 SGHRS and CDR2 YFSETQ. For the CDR3, the DNA is TGCGCCAGCAGCTTGATCACAGGGCAGAACACCGGGGGGCTGTTTTTT. It translates to CASSLITGQNTGGLFF.

This clonotype was seen repeatedly, ten times or more. DNA of the CDR3: TGCAGTGTCGTCGAGCAGGGGCGCGCCAAAAACATTCAGTACTTC. It translates to CSVVEQGRAKNIQYF. The chain recombines TRBV20-1 with TRBJ2-4; tentatively, D is TRBD1 (6 bases). This CDR3 comprises 15 residues. Germline V gives CDR1 DFQATT, CDR2 SNEGSKA (reference sequence). V was cut by 7 bases and J by 1 base, with 17 bases left in between.

The CDR3 spells CSARVGTSGGSWETQYF. CDR3 DNA: TGCAGTGCTAGAGTCGGGACTAGCGGTGGGTCGTGGGAGACCCAGTACTTC. This sequence joins TRBV20-1 and TRBJ2-5, with TRBD2 matching over 11 bases. This CDR3 is 17 amino acids long. The germline V gene encodes CDR1 DFQATT and CDR2 SNEGSKA (reference sequence). The V segment lost 1 base and the J segment 5 bases; nucleotides outside the gene matches: 12.

At least ten counts were recorded for this clonotype. The rearrangement joins TRBV28 to TRBJ1-2, with D uncertain. The germline gives CDR1 MDHEN, CDR2 SYDVKM. The V end was cut by 4 bases, the J end by 4 bases, with 13 bases between. CDR3 length: 14 residues. CDR3 in DNA: TGTGCCAGCAGTTCAAAGTTACGGGTCTATGGCTACACCTTC. Translating gives CASSSKLRVYGYTF.

Ten or more counts support this clonotype. This sequence joins TRBV5-1 and TRBJ2-6; no reliable D call. CDR1 and CDR2 from the germline V gene are SGHRS and YFSETQ. V lost 1 base to trimming and J lost 0 bases, with 11 bases between them. This CDR3 region has 17 residues. The CDR3, as DNA: TGCGCCAGCAGCTTGTTTTCCAGAACCTCTGGGGCCAACGTCCTGACTTTC. Protein product: CASSLFSRTSGANVLTF.

This clonotype has ten or more counts. This chain uses TRBV5-1 with TRBJ1-2, with D unresolved. CDR3 length: 13 amino acids. The germline V gene encodes CDR1 SGHRS and CDR2 YFSETQ. Trimming shortened V by 7 bases and J by 2 bases, and 12 bases separated the two germline ends. The CDR3, as DNA: TGCGCCAGCGCCAACCCGCCAAACTATGGCTACACCTTC. Translation gives CASANPPNYGYTF.

This clonotype is categorized as medium-sized. V gene TRBV10-1 combines with J gene TRBJ2-2, with D uncertain. CDR3 length: 12 residues. Germline V gene data show CDR1 as WNHNN and CDR2 as SYGVQD (reference sequence). V was cut by 7 bases and J by 1 base, with 4 bases left in between. The CDR3 DNA is TGCGCCAGCAATAGGAACACCGGGGAGCTGTTTTTT. Protein product: CASNRNTGELFF.

This clonotype showed up just a few times. The chain carries TRBV30 and TRBJ2-7, with D perhaps TRBD2 (5 bases). The V gene's germline CDR1 is GTSNPN and CDR2 SVGIG (reference sequence). The length of the CDR3 is 14 residues. Trimming shortened V by 3 bases and J by 0 bases, and 12 bases separated the two germline ends. CDR3 in DNA: TGTGCCTGGAGGGAGCGGTCCAGCTCCTACGAGCAGTACTTC. Translating it yields CAWRERSSSYEQYF. The variable domain in full, completed from reference TRBV30 and TRBJ2-7, reads SQTIHQWPATLVQPVGSPLSLECTVEGTSNPNLYWYRQAAGRGLQLLFYSVGIGQISSEVPQNLSASRPQDRQFILSSKKLLLSDSGFYLCAWRERSSSYEQYFGPGTRLTVT.